This is a list of T cell receptor beta chains from one sample in a study of PD-1 blockade in classical Hodgkin lymphoma. The assay was immunoSEQ multiplex PCR, and TCRdb's table has in-frame clones only and misses some. The data hold around 150,000 clones, with approximately 72% observed a single time. Specimen: peripheral blood mononuclear cells (PBMCs), collected before the second cycle of nivolumab. These TCRs come from a human donor with classical Hodgkin lymphoma. Both conserved end residues are part of each CDR3. The order of the fields is V gene, clone size, J gene, D gene, CDR3 protein, CDR3 DNA. A D gene is named only where the DNA matches it firmly. Size is stated for part of the rows, as once, few or many counts, or as a class when the clone is expanded.

v_call: TRBV4-3; clone_size: few; j_call: TRBJ2-2; d_call: NA; cdr3_aa: CASSQEETPINGELFF; cdr3_nt: TGCGCCAGCAGCCAAGAGGAGACACCCATTAATGGGGAGCTGTTTTTT
v_call: TRBV28; clone_size: NA; j_call: TRBJ2-6; d_call: TRBD1; cdr3_aa: CASSFFTGGTGANVLTF; cdr3_nt: TGTGCCAGCAGTTTTTTTACAGGGGGCACTGGGGCCAACGTCCTGACTTTC
v_call: TRBV10-3; clone_size: NA; j_call: TRBJ2-2; d_call: NA; cdr3_aa: CAISQTPITGELFF; cdr3_nt: TGTGCCATCAGCCAGACACCCATCACCGGGGAGCTGTTTTTT
v_call: TRBV7-9; clone_size: NA; j_call: TRBJ2-7; d_call: NA; cdr3_aa: CASSLVSETRAEQYF; cdr3_nt: TGTGCCAGCAGCTTAGTTTCCGAGACAAGGGCCGAGCAGTACTTC
v_call: TRBV6-5; clone_size: once; j_call: TRBJ2-3; d_call: TRBD2; cdr3_aa: CASSYSQGGDTQYF; cdr3_nt: TGTGCCAGCAGTTACTCGCAGGGAGGGGATACGCAGTATTTT
v_call: TRBV4-2; clone_size: once; j_call: TRBJ1-1; d_call: NA; cdr3_aa: CASQPGQNTEAFF; cdr3_nt: TGTGCCAGCCAACCGGGACAGAACACTGAAGCTTTCTTT
v_call: TRBV25-1; clone_size: NA; j_call: TRBJ2-5; d_call: NA; cdr3_aa: CASIPPGLETQYF; cdr3_nt: TGTGCCAGCATCCCTCCTGGGCTGGAGACCCAGTACTTC
v_call: TRBV5-6; clone_size: NA; j_call: TRBJ2-1; d_call: NA; cdr3_aa: CASSLVGNPYNEQFF; cdr3_nt: TGTGCCAGCAGCTTGGTAGGTAATCCCTACAATGAGCAGTTCTTC
v_call: TRBV7-2; clone_size: NA; j_call: TRBJ2-7; d_call: TRBD2; cdr3_aa: CASSSRGLAVQYF; cdr3_nt: TGTGCCAGCAGTAGTAGGGGACTAGCGGTGCAGTACTTC
v_call: TRBV7-9; clone_size: NA; j_call: TRBJ2-5; d_call: NA; cdr3_aa: CASSLEWVKETQYF; cdr3_nt: TGTGCCAGCAGCTTAGAGTGGGTTAAGGAGACCCAGTACTTC
v_call: TRBV10-3; clone_size: few; j_call: TRBJ1-4; d_call: NA; cdr3_aa: CASREGLNEKLFF; cdr3_nt: TGTGCCAGCAGGGAGGGACTTAATGAAAAACTGTTTTTT
v_call: TRBV21-1; clone_size: NA; j_call: TRBJ1-5; d_call: NA; cdr3_aa: CASTVFDRGDRRSNQPQHF; cdr3_nt: TGTGCCAGCACCGTATTCGACAGGGGTGATAGAAGAAGCAATCAGCCCCAGCATTTT
v_call: TRBV7-2; clone_size: NA; j_call: TRBJ1-5; d_call: NA; cdr3_aa: CASSLGGAPQPQHF; cdr3_nt: TGTGCCAGCAGCTTAGGAGGAGCCCCGCAGCCCCAGCATTTT
v_call: TRBV30; clone_size: NA; j_call: TRBJ1-2; d_call: TRBD1; cdr3_aa: CAWSVTGASRGYTF; cdr3_nt: TGTGCCTGGAGTGTGACAGGGGCGTCGCGTGGCTACACCTTC
v_call: TRBV6-6; clone_size: NA; j_call: TRBJ1-2; d_call: NA; cdr3_aa: CASSQTGGTGYTF; cdr3_nt: TGTGCCAGCAGCCAGACAGGTGGCACTGGCTACACCTTC
v_call: TRBV6-4; clone_size: NA; j_call: TRBJ1-1; d_call: TRBD1; cdr3_aa: CASSDRGDTEAFF; cdr3_nt: TGTGCCAGCAGCGACAGGGGTGACACTGAAGCTTTCTTT
v_call: TRBV7-6; clone_size: NA; j_call: TRBJ2-6; d_call: NA; cdr3_aa: CASSSMAVFPNVLTF; cdr3_nt: TGTGCCAGCAGCTCTATGGCCGTTTTTCCTAACGTCCTGACTTTC
v_call: TRBV2; clone_size: NA; j_call: TRBJ1-5; d_call: TRBD1; cdr3_aa: CASRNPGQRLSNQPQHF; cdr3_nt: TGTGCCAGCAGAAATCCGGGACAGAGACTTAGCAATCAGCCCCAGCATTTT
v_call: TRBV6-5; clone_size: NA; j_call: TRBJ2-6; d_call: NA; cdr3_aa: CASRPAYGGANVLTF; cdr3_nt: TGTGCCAGCAGGCCTGCCTACGGGGGGGCCAACGTCCTGACTTTC
v_call: TRBV18; clone_size: NA; j_call: TRBJ2-3; d_call: TRBD1; cdr3_aa: CASSGPGQSTDTQYF; cdr3_nt: TGTGCCAGCTCAGGACCGGGACAGTCCACAGATACGCAGTATTTT
v_call: TRBV5-6; clone_size: NA; j_call: TRBJ2-5; d_call: TRBD2; cdr3_aa: CASTGLAGETQYF; cdr3_nt: TGTGCCAGCACCGGACTAGCGGGAGAGACCCAGTACTTC
v_call: TRBV19; clone_size: NA; j_call: TRBJ1-3; d_call: NA; cdr3_aa: CASSRVDISGNTIYF; cdr3_nt: TGTGCCAGTAGTAGGGTCGACATCTCTGGAAACACCATATATTTT
v_call: TRBV7-6; clone_size: NA; j_call: TRBJ2-3; d_call: TRBD1; cdr3_aa: CASSRDSRTDTQYF; cdr3_nt: TGTGCCAGCAGCCGGGACAGCCGCACAGATACGCAGTATTTT
v_call: TRBV5-4; clone_size: few; j_call: TRBJ2-2; d_call: NA; cdr3_aa: CASSLLMTANTGELFF; cdr3_nt: TGTGCCAGCAGCTTGTTGATGACAGCGAACACCGGGGAGCTGTTTTTT
v_call: TRBV7-6; clone_size: NA; j_call: TRBJ1-5; d_call: NA; cdr3_aa: CASSLASGLVMRQPQHF; cdr3_nt: TGTGCCAGCAGCTTAGCGTCGGGACTCGTCATGAGGCAGCCCCAGCATTTT
v_call: TRBV28; clone_size: NA; j_call: TRBJ1-2; d_call: NA; cdr3_aa: CASSLPTGYYGYTF; cdr3_nt: TGTGCCAGCAGTTTACCGACAGGTTACTATGGCTACACCTTC